Listed below are T cell receptor beta chains from one sample, sequenced in a study of beta chain features in type 1 diabetes. The data were produced by immunoSEQ multiplex PCR, yet TCRdb's version contains in-frame clones alone and is incomplete. The sample lists 400,000 to 550,000 clones, 11% seen once, with 0.046% in the top ten. Sequencing was performed on naive CD4+ T cells from blood. All receptors derive from a woman between 18 and 30 years old in good health. CDR3s leave out the opening cysteine and the closing phenylalanine or tryptophan.

>TRBJ2-7|TRBV7-2
ASSFPSGGRYEQY
>TRBJ2-2|TRBV29-1
SALAGTNTGELF
>TRBJ2-4|TRBV7-9
ATERTGGQNIQY
>TRBJ1-4|TRBV7-9
ASSSNRAGGEKLF
>TRBJ2-7|TRBV9
ASSTRLVNEQY
>TRBJ2-3|TRBV5-1
ASSLYGQSTDTQY
>TRBJ2-1|TRBV14
ASSQVRFGTSNEQF
>TRBJ2-1|TRBV7-9
ASSLAPLANSYNEQF
>TRBJ2-3|TRBV11-3
ASSLASGRDTRTDTQY
>TRBJ2-1|TRBV7-2
ASSLTGHEQF
>TRBJ2-7|TRBV14
ASSPDLGSREQY
>TRBJ1-4|TRBV7-2
ASSLGQLNEKLF
>TRBJ1-2|TRBV2
ASTGGEGNGYT
>TRBJ2-2|TRBV14
ASSQDRIGTNTGELF
>TRBJ2-5|TRBV7-7
ASSLGLGPGQTQY
>TRBJ2-5|TRBV20-1
SARLETQY
>TRBJ2-5|TRBV9
ASSVEGAATQY
>TRBJ1-4|TRBV7-9
ASSLALTGPLGLF
>TRBJ1-2|TRBV30
AWSGTSASYGYT
>TRBJ2-7|TRBV7-8
ASSLRRRSSYEQY
>TRBJ1-1|TRBV9
ASSVDGGGNTEAF
>TRBJ2-7|TRBV4-1
ASSHGLLSYEQY
>TRBJ2-4|TRBV28
ASGQRQGWA
>TRBJ2-4|TRBV2
ASSATPSENIQY
>TRBJ2-3|TRBV30
AWSVSAGGFTDTQY
>TRBJ2-3|TRBV5-1
ASEQGASTDTQY
>TRBJ2-3|TRBV2
ASRTAGAGPGSQY
>TRBJ2-3|TRBV18
ASSLLREEQMY
>TRBJ2-1|TRBV19
ASSIGGLQF
>TRBJ2-3|TRBV7-9
ASSSTGLMQY
>TRBJ2-1|TRBV15
ATSRPIFGRTLNEQF
>TRBJ2-3|TRBV4-3
ASSQVGSGTDTQY
>TRBJ1-2|TRBV29-1
SVSRSYGYT
>TRBJ1-6|TRBV7-9
ASSPGQAYNSPLH
>TRBJ2-5|TRBV5-1
ASRSTVQETQY
>TRBJ2-7|TRBV14
ASSQVAGGYEQY
>TRBJ2-5|TRBV5-4
ASSPGQTKETQY
>TRBJ2-3|TRBV5-1
ASSFLDASTDTQY
>TRBJ2-1|TRBV6-6
ASTLTGKNEQF
>TRBJ1-1|TRBV7-2
ASSLTVNTEAF
>TRBJ1-6|TRBV2
ASRTLQGTDSPLH
>TRBJ2-3|TRBV29-1
RARDTDTQY
>TRBJ2-3|TRBV30
AWSGGRQY
>TRBJ2-2|TRBV15
ATSRLDGSGSTGELF
>TRBJ2-3|TRBV27
ASSLGVADTQY
>TRBJ1-1|TRBV9
ASSAQTGRSVTEAF
>TRBJ2-6|TRBV4-3
ASSQDLTGTGANVLT
>TRBJ2-1|TRBV7-7
ASSAGQGLGEQF
>TRBJ2-1|TRBV7-3
ASSSDRGREQF
>TRBJ2-3|TRBV4-1
ASSQPTSGRTDTQY